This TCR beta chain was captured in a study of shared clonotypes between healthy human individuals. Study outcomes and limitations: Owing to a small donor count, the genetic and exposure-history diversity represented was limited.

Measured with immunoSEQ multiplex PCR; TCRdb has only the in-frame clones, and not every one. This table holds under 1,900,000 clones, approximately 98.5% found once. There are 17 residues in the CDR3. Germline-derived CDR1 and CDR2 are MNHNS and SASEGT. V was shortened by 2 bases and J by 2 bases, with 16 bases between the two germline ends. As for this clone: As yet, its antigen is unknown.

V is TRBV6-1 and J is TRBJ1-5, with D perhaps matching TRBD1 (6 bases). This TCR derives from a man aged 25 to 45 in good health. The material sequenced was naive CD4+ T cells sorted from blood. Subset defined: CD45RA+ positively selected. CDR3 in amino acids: CASSERPQGGGNQPQHF. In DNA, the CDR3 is TGTGCCAGCAGTGAAAGGCCGCAAGGGGGGGGCAATCAGCCCCAGCATTTT.